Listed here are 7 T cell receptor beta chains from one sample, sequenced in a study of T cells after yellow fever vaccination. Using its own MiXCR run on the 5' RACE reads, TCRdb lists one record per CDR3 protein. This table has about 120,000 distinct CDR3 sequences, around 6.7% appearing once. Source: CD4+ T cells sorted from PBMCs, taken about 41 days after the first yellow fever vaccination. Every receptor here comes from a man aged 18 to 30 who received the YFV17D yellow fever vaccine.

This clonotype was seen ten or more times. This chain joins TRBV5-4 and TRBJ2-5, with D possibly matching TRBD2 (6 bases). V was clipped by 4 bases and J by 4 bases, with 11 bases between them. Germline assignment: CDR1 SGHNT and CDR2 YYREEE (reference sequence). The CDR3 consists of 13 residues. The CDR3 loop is CASSVQGGETQYF. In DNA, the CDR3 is TGTGCCAGCAGCGTTCAGGGAGGAGAGACCCAGTACTTC.

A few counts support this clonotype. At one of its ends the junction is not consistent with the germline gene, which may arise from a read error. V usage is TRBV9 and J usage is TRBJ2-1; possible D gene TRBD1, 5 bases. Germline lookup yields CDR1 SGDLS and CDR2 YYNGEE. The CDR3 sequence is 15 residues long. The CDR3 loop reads CASSVQGLSSNEQFF. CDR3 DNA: TGTGCCAGCAGCGTACAGGGCCTTTCCTCCAATGAGCAGTTCTTC.

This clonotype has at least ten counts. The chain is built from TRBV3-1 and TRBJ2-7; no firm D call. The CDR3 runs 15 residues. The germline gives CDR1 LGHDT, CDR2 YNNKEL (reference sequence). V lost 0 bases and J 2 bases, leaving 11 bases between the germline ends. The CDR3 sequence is CASSQDFEVPYEQYF. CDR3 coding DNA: TGTGCCAGCAGCCAAGATTTCGAGGTTCCCTACGAGCAGTACTTC.

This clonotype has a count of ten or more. This CDR3 is CASSLVRAGAGELFF. The CDR3, as DNA: TGCGCCAGCAGCTTGGTCCGAGCGGGGGCCGGGGAGCTGTTTTTT. The rearrangement uses TRBV5-1 and TRBJ2-2; 8 nucleotides line up with TRBD2. Germline V gene sequence: CDR1 SGHRS, CDR2 YFSETQ. Trimming removed 0 bases from V and 6 bases from J; junction bases left unmatched: 4. The CDR3 spans 15 residues. The complete variable domain, with remaining parts taken from reference TRBV5-1 and TRBJ2-2, reads KAGVTQTPRYLIKTRGQQVTLSCSPISGHRSVSWYQQTPGQGLQFLFEYFSETQRNKGNFPGRFSGRQFSNSRSEMNVSTLELGDSALYLCASSLVRAGAGELFFGEGSRLTVL.

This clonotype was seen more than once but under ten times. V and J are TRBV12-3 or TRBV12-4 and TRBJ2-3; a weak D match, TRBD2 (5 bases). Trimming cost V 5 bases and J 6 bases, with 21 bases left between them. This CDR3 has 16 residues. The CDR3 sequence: CASSPGVWGDGDTQYF. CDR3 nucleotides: TGTGCCAGCAGTCCTGGGGTTTGGGGAGACGGCGATACGCAGTATTTT.

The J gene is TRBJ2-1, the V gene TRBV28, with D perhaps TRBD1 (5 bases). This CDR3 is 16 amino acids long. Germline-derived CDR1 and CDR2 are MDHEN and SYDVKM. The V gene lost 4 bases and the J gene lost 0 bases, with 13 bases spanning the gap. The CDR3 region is CASSSGSFSSYNEQFF. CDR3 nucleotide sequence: TGTGCCAGCAGTTCAGGGTCCTTCAGCTCCTACAATGAGCAGTTCTTC. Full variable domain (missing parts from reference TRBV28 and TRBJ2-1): DVKVTQSSRYLVKRTGEKVFLECVQDMDHENMFWYRQDPGLGLRLIYFSYDVKMKEKGDIPEGYSVSREKKERFSLILESASTNQTSMYLCASSSGSFSSYNEQFFGPGTRLTVL.

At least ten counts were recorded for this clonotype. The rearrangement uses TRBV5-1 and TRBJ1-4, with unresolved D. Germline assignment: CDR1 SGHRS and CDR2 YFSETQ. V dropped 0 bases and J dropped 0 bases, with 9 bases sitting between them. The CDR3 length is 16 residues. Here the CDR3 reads CASSLGQYSTNEKLFF. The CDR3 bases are TGCGCCAGCAGCTTGGGGCAGTACTCAACTAATGAAAAACTGTTTTTT.